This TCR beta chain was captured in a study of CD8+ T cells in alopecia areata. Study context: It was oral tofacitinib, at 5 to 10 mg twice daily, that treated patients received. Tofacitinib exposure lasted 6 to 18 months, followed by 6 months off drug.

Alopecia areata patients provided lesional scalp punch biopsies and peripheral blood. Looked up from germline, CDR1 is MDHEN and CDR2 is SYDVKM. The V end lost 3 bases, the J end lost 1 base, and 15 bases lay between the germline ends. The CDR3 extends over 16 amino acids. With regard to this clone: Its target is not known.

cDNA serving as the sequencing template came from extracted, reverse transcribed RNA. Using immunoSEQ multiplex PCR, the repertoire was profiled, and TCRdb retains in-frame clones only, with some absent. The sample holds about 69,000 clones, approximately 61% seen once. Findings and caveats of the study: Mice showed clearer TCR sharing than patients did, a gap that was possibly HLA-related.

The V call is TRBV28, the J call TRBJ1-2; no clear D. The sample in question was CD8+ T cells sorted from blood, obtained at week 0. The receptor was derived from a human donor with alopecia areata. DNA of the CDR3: TGTGCCAGCAGTTTTCGGTCCGGTCTCGGTAACTATGGCTACACCTTC. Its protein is CASSFRSGLGNYGYTF.